The clone carrying this T cell receptor (beta chain) occurred many times. Its antigen is undetermined. Unique molecular identifiers were used in preparing the TCRbeta library. In TCRdb, the PCR reads were re-called with MiXCR into one record per CDR3 protein. Of under 850,000 distinct CDR3 sequences in the sample, about an eighth are singletons; the top ten hold roughly 0.77%. These data belong to a study of T-cell reconstitution after alpha-beta-depleted transplantation in children. Study-wide points: After transplant, high TCRbeta diversity at day 60 in some patients arose from surviving recipient T cells and thymic progenitors. Newly made T cells mostly supplied T-cell counts and diversity one year after transplant. Alpha-beta T cells present about two months after transplant were reported to originate from several hundred expanded graft clones.

Sequenced material: PBMCs, taken before TCRalphabeta/CD19-depleted stem cell transplant. The TCR was taken from a girl under 10 years old with congenital amegakaryocytic thrombocytopenia, due to receive a stem cell transplant.

CDR3 coding DNA: TGTGCCAGCAGTTTAATGCTCGACGAGCAGTACTTC. The encoded protein is CASSLMLDEQYF. The gene calls are TRBV28 and TRBJ2-7, with unresolved D. Germline V lookup: CDR1 MDHEN, CDR2 SYDVKM. The V end lost 2 bases, the J end lost 5 bases, and 7 bases lay between the germline ends. The CDR3 contains 12 residues.